This T cell receptor (beta chain) stems from a study of blood T cell repertoires in COVID-19. Study in general: COVID-19 samples collected from the United States, Italy and Spain covered acute and convalescent phases.

The CDR3 loop spans 16 amino acids. V was clipped by 4 bases and J by 0 bases, with 12 bases between them. Germline V gene lookup returns CDR1 MDHEN and CDR2 SYDVKM. Original analysis: Estimated nucleated cell counts came from reference gene primer amplification. The table came from immunoSEQ multiplex PCR; TCRdb's copy has only in-frame clones and leaves some out. V, J and clone size reflect that table, while D and trimming were determined from the DNA. In the table there are fewer than 300,000 clones, approximately 82% of which are singletons. Source material: peripheral blood. The origin of this receptor is a man aged 80 or over with acute or convalescent COVID-19. The chain links TRBV28 to TRBJ1-4; possibly TRBD1 for D (6 bases). CDR3 nucleotides: TGTGCCAGCAGTTCGGGGGGGGCGGCAACTAATGAAAAACTGTTTTTT. This codes for CASSSGGAATNEKLFF.